This T cell receptor (beta chain) originates from a study of shared clonotypes between healthy human individuals. Sorted subsets were amplified in replicate PCRs using 200 ng DNA, roughly 30,000 T cell genomes. Produced via immunoSEQ multiplex PCR; TCRdb's table is partial and in-frame only. Altogether fewer than 2.5 million clones are present, over 85% being singletons, with the ten largest covering about 0.34%. From germline, CDR1 is DFQATT and CDR2 SNEGSKA (reference sequence). The CDR3 contains 11 residues. V lost 5 bases to trimming and J lost 10 bases, with 11 bases between them. The clonotype comes from a man younger than 35 in good health. Some clones in this sample may be carry-over from other donors' samples. Sequenced material: naive CD4+ T cells from PBMCs. Subset given: CD45RA+ positively selected. This sequence joins TRBV20-1 and TRBJ1-4; unclear D gene. CDR3 sequence (DNA): TGCAGTGCTTCCTCCCCGGGAAAACTGTTTTTT. Its translation is CSASSPGKLFF.